The 14 T cell receptor beta chains presented below share a single source sample, sequenced in a study of OX40 agonist ivuxolimab in advanced cancers. This table comes from immunoSEQ multiplex PCR, and its TCRdb copy is limited to in-frame clones, with some not included. Of approximately 100,000 clones in the sample, roughly nine tenths are singletons; the top ten hold 0.31%. The source material was CD4+ or CD8+ T cells sorted from blood, sampled in a trial of the OX40 agonist ivuxolimab. Receptors were obtained from an adult with an advanced solid tumor such as melanoma, head and neck, liver or kidney cancer.

This rearrangement joins TRBV6-1 to TRBJ2-5; tentative D call: TRBD2 (7 bases). This CDR3 contains 15 residues. Germline assignment: CDR1 MNHNS and CDR2 SASEGT. Trimming stripped 2 bases from V and 5 bases from J, with 15 bases between. This CDR3 reads CASSESSGGWETQYF. CDR3 coding DNA: TGTGCCAGCAGTGAAAGTTCGGGGGGCTGGGAGACCCAGTACTTC.

This chain uses TRBV5-8 with TRBJ2-3, with 7 nucleotides matching TRBD2. CDR3 length: 15 residues. Unmatched junction bases numbered 7, after V lost 4 bases and J lost 2 bases. Germline V gene lookup returns CDR1 SGHTS and CDR2 YDEGEE. The CDR3 here is CASSPGLAVTDTQYF. Written as DNA, the CDR3 is TGTGCCAGCAGCCCGGGGCTAGCGGTCACAGATACGCAGTATTTT.

The rearrangement joins TRBV15 to TRBJ2-6; 13 nucleotides match TRBD2. The CDR3 is 18 amino acids. The junction had 2 bases not matched to a gene; V was cut back by 1 base and J by 2 bases. Per the germline V gene, CDR1 is LNHNV and CDR2 is YYDKDF (reference sequence). CDR3 region: CATSRGGLAGPGANVLTF. The CDR3 nucleotides read TGTGCCACCAGCAGAGGGGGACTAGCGGGACCTGGGGCCAACGTCCTGACTTTC.

J is TRBJ1-4 and V is TRBV20-1; D ambiguous. This CDR3 has 10 residues. CDR1 and CDR2 from the germline V gene are DFQATT and SNEGSKA (reference sequence). V gave up 7 bases and J gave up 5 bases, with 5 bases separating them. The CDR3 region has the DNA TGCAGTGTCAGGAATGAAAAACTGTTTTTT. It encodes CSVRNEKLFF.

V is TRBV6-6 and J is TRBJ2-7; TRBD2 matches at 7 bases. With 4 bases clipped from V and 1 base from J, the junction kept 7 bases outside the gene matches. The CDR3 has 15 amino acids. Germline values: CDR1 MNHNY, CDR2 SVGAGI (reference sequence). The CDR3 nucleotides are TGTGCCAGCAGTTCGCGGGGGAGCGTATCCTACGAGCAGTACTTC. Protein product: CASSSRGSVSYEQYF.

This clone was observed a single time. The chain couples TRBV28 to TRBJ2-5; weak D call: TRBD1 (7 bases). V was clipped by 4 bases and J by 3 bases, with 21 bases between them. The germline V gene encodes CDR1 MDHEN and CDR2 SYDVKM. The CDR3 extends over 17 amino acids. The CDR3 region is CASSSYRGLGPEETQYF. The CDR3 region has the DNA TGTGCCAGCAGTTCGTACAGGGGACTCGGTCCTGAAGAGACCCAGTACTTC.

The gene calls are TRBV19 and TRBJ2-7; TRBD2 matches 12 bases. The J segment lost 0 bases and the V segment lost 6 bases, leaving 12 bases of the junction unmatched. The germline V gene encodes CDR1 LNHDA and CDR2 SQIVND (reference sequence). The CDR3 is 18 residues long. CDR3 DNA sequence: TGTGCCAGTAGCGGACGGGGACTAGCGGGCCTGCGCTCCTACGAGCAGTACTTC. It specifies CASSGRGLAGLRSYEQYF.

V gene TRBV5-1 combines with J gene TRBJ2-3; 9 nucleotides agree with TRBD2. Germline V gene sequence: CDR1 SGHRS, CDR2 YFSETQ. Losses at the gene ends were 3 bases for V and 1 base for J; bases not matched to a gene: 6. This CDR3 region has 16 residues. The CDR3 sequence: CASSSSASGGTDTQYF. CDR3 nucleotide sequence: TGCGCCAGCAGCTCCTCGGCTAGCGGGGGCACAGATACGCAGTATTTT.

This clone has just a few counts. V and J are TRBV6-1 and TRBJ2-7, with D possibly called TRBD1 or TRBD2 (5 bases each). Deletions cut 4 bases from V and 5 bases from J, with 18 bases between. The CDR3 consists of 15 residues. The V gene's germline CDR1 is MNHNS and CDR2 SASEGT. CDR3 DNA sequence: TGTGCCAGCAGTGTAGAGAGGGGTCCATACCACGAGCAGTACTTC. Translation: CASSVERGPYHEQYF.

This chain joins TRBV28 and TRBJ1-1, with D hard to call. Trimming shortened V by 5 bases and J by 1 base, and 8 bases separated the two germline ends. Germline V gene lookup returns CDR1 MDHEN and CDR2 SYDVKM. The CDR3 has 13 amino acids. The CDR3 loop is CASSPRRNTEAFF. In DNA form, the CDR3 reads TGTGCCAGCAGTCCCCGGAGGAACACTGAAGCTTTCTTT.

The V gene is TRBV5-6, the J gene TRBJ2-2; D possibly corresponds to TRBD2 (6 bases). Germline CDR1 is SGHDT and CDR2 is YYEEEE. CDR3 length: 15 amino acids. V was cut by 7 bases and J by 1 base, with 14 bases left in between. CDR3 amino acids: CASVVGGLNTGELFF. In DNA, the CDR3 is TGTGCCAGCGTAGTCGGGGGTTTGAACACCGGGGAGCTGTTTTTT. Full variable domain (missing parts from reference TRBV5-6 and TRBJ2-2): DAGVTQSPTHLIKTRGQQVTLRCSPKSGHDTVSWYQQALGQGPQFIFQYYEEEERQRGNFPDRFSGHQFPNYSSELNVNALLLGDSALYLCASVVGGLNTGELFFGEGSRLTVL.

The chain couples TRBV27 to TRBJ2-5; a possible D gene is TRBD1 (6 bases). The CDR3 is 15 residues long. V lost 4 bases and J lost 5, with 17 bases in between. Germline V gives CDR1 MNHEY, CDR2 SMNVEV (reference sequence). CDR3 sequence reads: CASSSKGHPWETQYF. The CDR3 region has the DNA TGTGCCAGCAGTTCGAAGGGACACCCTTGGGAGACCCAGTACTTC.

The genes are TRBV28 and TRBJ1-4; 8 bases fit TRBD1. With 3 bases clipped from V and 10 bases from J, the junction kept 7 bases outside the gene matches. There are 14 residues in the CDR3. Germline V CDR1 and CDR2: MDHEN, SYDVKM. The CDR3 loop is CASSLLQGGGKLFF. CDR3 nucleotide sequence: TGTGCCAGCAGTTTGCTACAGGGGGGGGGAAAACTGTTTTTT.

This chain joins TRBV6-5 and TRBJ2-7, with a tentative D call TRBD2 (5 bases). Between the trimmed V and J ends, which lost 6 bases and 2 bases, there was a span of 17 bases. The CDR3 is 15 residues long. The germline V gene encodes CDR1 MNHEY and CDR2 SVGAGI. The CDR3 DNA reads TGTGCCAGCAGCCAGCGGCCGAGTAGGGCCTACGAGCAGTACTTC. Amino acids: CASSQRPSRAYEQYF.